This T cell receptor (beta chain) was captured by sequencing in a study of CD8 T cells in Susac syndrome. Across the study: Roughly 8 of the sequenced Susac syndrome patients were in remission, and 5 or 6 had active disease.

The V and J ends lost 1 base and 6 bases, in that order; junction bases with no gene match: 10. In germline, CDR1 is SQVTM, CDR2 ANQGSEA. The CDR3 spans 15 residues. The RNA, roughly 0.5 to 1 ug, was put through reverse transcription using random hexamers. Using its own MiXCR run on the immunoSEQ multiplex PCR reads, TCRdb lists one record per CDR3 protein. Among 210,000 or so distinct CDR3 sequences listed, less than 95% were seen once. Material: CD4+ T cells from PBMCs. The sequence derives from a human donor with Susac syndrome. The chain employs TRBV29-1 and TRBJ2-7, with 9 bases that match TRBD1. CDR3 protein: CSVEVLGQGKGEQYF. The CDR3 nucleotides read TGCAGCGTTGAAGTCTTGGGACAGGGAAAGGGCGAGCAGTACTTC.